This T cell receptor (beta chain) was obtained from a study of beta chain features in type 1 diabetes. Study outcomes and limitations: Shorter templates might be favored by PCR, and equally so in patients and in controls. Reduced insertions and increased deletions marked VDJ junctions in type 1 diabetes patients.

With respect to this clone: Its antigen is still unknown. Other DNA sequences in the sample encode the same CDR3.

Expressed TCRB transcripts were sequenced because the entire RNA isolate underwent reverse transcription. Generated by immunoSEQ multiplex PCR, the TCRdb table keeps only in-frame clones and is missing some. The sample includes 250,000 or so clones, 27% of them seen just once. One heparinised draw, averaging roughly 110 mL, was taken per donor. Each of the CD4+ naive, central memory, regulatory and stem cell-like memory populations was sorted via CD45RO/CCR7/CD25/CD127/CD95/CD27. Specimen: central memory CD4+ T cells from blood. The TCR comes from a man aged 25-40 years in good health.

The CDR3 region has the DNA TGCAGCGCCCGGGACAATAGTTACGAGCAGTACTTC. This gives the protein CSARDNSYEQYF. The genes are TRBV29-1 and TRBJ2-7; possibly TRBD1 for D (6 bases). Between the trimmed V and J ends, which lost 7 bases and 4 bases, there was a span of 14 bases. The CDR3 spans 12 residues. Germline V lookup: CDR1 SQVTM, CDR2 ANQGSEA.